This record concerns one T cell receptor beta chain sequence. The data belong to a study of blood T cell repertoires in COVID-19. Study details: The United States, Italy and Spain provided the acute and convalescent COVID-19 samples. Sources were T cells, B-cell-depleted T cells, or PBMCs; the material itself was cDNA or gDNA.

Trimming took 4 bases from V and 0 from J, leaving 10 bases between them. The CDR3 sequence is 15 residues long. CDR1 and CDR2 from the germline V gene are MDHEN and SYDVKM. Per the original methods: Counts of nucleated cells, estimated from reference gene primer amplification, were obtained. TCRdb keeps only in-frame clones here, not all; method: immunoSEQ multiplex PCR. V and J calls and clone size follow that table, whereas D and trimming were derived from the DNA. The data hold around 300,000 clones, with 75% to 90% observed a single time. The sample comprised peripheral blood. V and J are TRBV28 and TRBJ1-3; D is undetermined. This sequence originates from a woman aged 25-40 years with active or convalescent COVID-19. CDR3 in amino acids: CASSSYLRSGNTIYF. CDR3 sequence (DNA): TGTGCCAGCAGTTCGTACCTGCGCTCTGGAAACACCATATATTTT. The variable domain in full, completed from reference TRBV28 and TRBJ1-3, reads DVKVTQSSRYLVKRTGEKVFLECVQDMDHENMFWYRQDPGLGLRLIYFSYDVKMKEKGDIPEGYSVSREKKERFSLILESASTNQTSMYLCASSSYLRSGNTIYFGEGSWLTVV.